The entry below describes one T cell receptor beta chain. Assay: immunoSEQ multiplex PCR; the TCRdb copy retains only in-frame clones and omits some. The sample records more than 150,000 clones, around nine tenths being singletons. The data were taken from a study of blood T cell repertoires in COVID-19. Study context: Sites across the United States, Italy and Spain contributed samples from acute and convalescent COVID-19. In each case, the material was cDNA or gDNA derived from T cells, B-cell-depleted T cells, or PBMCs.

The sample was peripheral blood. This sequence was found in a man aged 35 to 55 with active or convalescent COVID-19.

Here the CDR3 DNA reads TGTGCCAGCAGGTTATACGGAGCTTATGGCTACACCTTC. Amino acids: CASRLYGAYGYTF. This chain connects TRBV6-5 to TRBJ1-2; D unresolved. V shed 6 bases and J shed 5 bases, with 13 bases lying between them. Germline CDR1 reads MNHEY; CDR2 reads SVGAGI. This CDR3 is built from 13 residues.